This TCR beta chain was retrieved from a study of T cell responses to AZD1222 COVID-19 vaccine. Profiled with immunoSEQ multiplex PCR; TCRdb holds only in-frame clones, not every one. The sample includes under 150,000 clones, about 93% of them seen just once. Deletions cut 2 bases from V and 5 bases from J, with 8 bases between. The length of the CDR3 is 13 residues. Germline lookup yields CDR1 SGHDT and CDR2 YYEEEE. This sequence originates from an adult in good health. The material sequenced was peripheral blood, taken on day 0 of AZD1222 vaccination. This chain uses TRBV5-6 with TRBJ2-4; D gene ambiguous. The CDR3 DNA reads as TGTGCCAGCAGCTTCGTTTCCGAAAACATTCAGTACTTC. This sequence encodes CASSFVSENIQYF.